A selection of T cell receptor beta chains follows, all from one sample in a study of shared clonotypes between healthy human individuals. The assay was immunoSEQ multiplex PCR, and TCRdb's table has in-frame clones only and misses some. This sample has under 2,500,000 clones, with 95% found just once. The sample comprised naive CD4+ T cells sorted from blood. All receptors derive from a man aged 18 to 30 in good health. Each CDR3 is given without its conserved first and last residue. The order of the fields is V gene, CDR3 length, clone size, CDR3 protein. For some rows the clone size is stated as once, few or many, or as a class when expanded; others skip it.

v_gene: TRBV11-2; len: 13; abundance: -; CDR3aa: ASQWGAGAAYEQY
v_gene: TRBV27; len: 15; abundance: -; CDR3aa: ASSFSGLSTSGNTIY
v_gene: TRBV27; len: 12; abundance: -; CDR3aa: ASSLRTELREQF
v_gene: TRBV6-5; len: 11; abundance: -; CDR3aa: ASSYSVHGTLH
v_gene: TRBV7-8; len: 11; abundance: -; CDR3aa: ASSLTVQETQY
v_gene: TRBV11-2; len: 13; abundance: -; CDR3aa: ASSSRDSRYNEQF
v_gene: TRBV11-2; len: 11; abundance: -; CDR3aa: ASSLNGLNEQY
v_gene: TRBV6-5; len: 10; abundance: -; CDR3aa: ASGGQGKKLF
v_gene: TRBV6-1; len: 13; abundance: -; CDR3aa: ASSEASTTNEKLF
v_gene: TRBV7-2; len: 12; abundance: -; CDR3aa: ASSLRGSGETQY
v_gene: TRBV10-1; len: 13; abundance: -; CDR3aa: ASSVGQGLFDEQY
v_gene: TRBV7-2; len: 14; abundance: -; CDR3aa: ASSLGDRPGNQPQH
v_gene: TRBV29-1; len: 13; abundance: -; CDR3aa: SVEGRGGGNTEAF
v_gene: TRBV10-3; len: 14; abundance: -; CDR3aa: AISGAGGGSGDEQY
v_gene: TRBV2; len: 10; abundance: -; CDR3aa: ASGQGYEKLF
v_gene: TRBV6-1; len: 13; abundance: once; CDR3aa: ASSGDRKNTGELF
v_gene: TRBV6-6; len: 14; abundance: -; CDR3aa: ASSPGQGWGTGELF
v_gene: TRBV7-2; len: 17; abundance: -; CDR3aa: ASSLIAPVGSSTNSPLH
v_gene: TRBV7-2; len: 9; abundance: -; CDR3aa: ASSFGSEQY
v_gene: TRBV18; len: 14; abundance: -; CDR3aa: ASSLQGQGNTGELF
v_gene: TRBV6-1; len: 11; abundance: -; CDR3aa: ASSEARAVEAF
v_gene: TRBV7-3; len: 13; abundance: -; CDR3aa: ASSLMGQGPYEQY
v_gene: TRBV6-5; len: 12; abundance: -; CDR3aa: ASSGGEGNQPQH
v_gene: TRBV11-2; len: 13; abundance: -; CDR3aa: ASSLAAGGPYEQY
v_gene: TRBV27; len: 13; abundance: -; CDR3aa: ASSFLTSGRDEQF
v_gene: TRBV19; len: 12; abundance: -; CDR3aa: ASRPDRAGNTIY
v_gene: TRBV28; len: 12; abundance: -; CDR3aa: ASSGLGKLYEQY
v_gene: TRBV9; len: 15; abundance: -; CDR3aa: ASTPGQGASLGEKLF
v_gene: TRBV18; len: 12; abundance: -; CDR3aa: ASSLSGSQETQY
v_gene: TRBV18; len: 13; abundance: -; CDR3aa: ASSPSVGLNNEQF
v_gene: TRBV5-1; len: 12; abundance: -; CDR3aa: ASSPSGGVPEQY
v_gene: TRBV5-1; len: 12; abundance: -; CDR3aa: ASSSQSGANVLT
v_gene: TRBV6-5; len: 13; abundance: once; CDR3aa: ASTSGGSYNSPLH
v_gene: TRBV5-6; len: 13; abundance: -; CDR3aa: ASSSRGRFHNEQF
v_gene: TRBV11-2; len: 13; abundance: -; CDR3aa: ASSFLAGVVNEQF
v_gene: TRBV6-5; len: 13; abundance: -; CDR3aa: ASRRDGDASYEQY
v_gene: TRBV18; len: 11; abundance: -; CDR3aa: ASSVGLYNEQF
v_gene: TRBV9; len: 12; abundance: -; CDR3aa: ASSPDSMNTEAF
v_gene: TRBV14; len: 10; abundance: -; CDR3aa: ASSRDRKTYT
v_gene: TRBV4-3; len: 13; abundance: -; CDR3aa: ASSQVAQPNYGYT
v_gene: TRBV21-1; len: 14; abundance: -; CDR3aa: ASSKVCRGTQETQY
v_gene: TRBV2; len: 13; abundance: -; CDR3aa: ASSLGRSTNEKLF
v_gene: TRBV19; len: 15; abundance: -; CDR3aa: ASSIDARGVGNQPQH
v_gene: TRBV5-1; len: 12; abundance: -; CDR3aa: ASSLGQSYNEQF
v_gene: TRBV5-1; len: 13; abundance: -; CDR3aa: ASAKLGAPYNEQF
v_gene: TRBV2; len: 11; abundance: once; CDR3aa: ASSWVRNEEAF
v_gene: TRBV19; len: 13; abundance: -; CDR3aa: ASTIGTVTAHEQY
v_gene: TRBV10-1; len: 9; abundance: -; CDR3aa: AIVVQETQY
v_gene: TRBV14; len: 15; abundance: -; CDR3aa: ASSQEEAVENTGELF